This TCR beta chain is from a study of T-cell memory formation after mild COVID-19. Study results and limitations: Clones that got smaller from day 15 to 85 had even CD4/CD8, while clones growing later tipped toward CD4+. Prior to infection, memory already included some responding clones, suggesting cross-reactive memory joined.

Germline CDR1 reads MNHEY; CDR2 reads SVGEGT. The CDR3 length is 11 residues. The V gene lost 6 bases and the J gene lost 5 bases, with 5 bases spanning the gap. Notes on this clonotype: Its antigen remains unknown.

From the 5' RACE reads, TCRdb called clonotypes with MiXCR, one entry per CDR3 protein. In the table there are tens of thousands of distinct CDR3 sequences, roughly 16% of which are singletons. Material for sequencing was PBMCs or a T cell subset sorted from them (not recorded which). The sequence came from a man in his late teens or twenties who had mild COVID-19 (a few samples of this study predate the infection). Cell type and time point are not known. The gene calls are TRBV6-2 or TRBV6-3 and TRBJ2-1; D is unclear. The CDR3 DNA sequence: TGTGCCAGCAGCCAAAACAATGAGCAGTTCTTC. Translated: CASSQNNEQFF.